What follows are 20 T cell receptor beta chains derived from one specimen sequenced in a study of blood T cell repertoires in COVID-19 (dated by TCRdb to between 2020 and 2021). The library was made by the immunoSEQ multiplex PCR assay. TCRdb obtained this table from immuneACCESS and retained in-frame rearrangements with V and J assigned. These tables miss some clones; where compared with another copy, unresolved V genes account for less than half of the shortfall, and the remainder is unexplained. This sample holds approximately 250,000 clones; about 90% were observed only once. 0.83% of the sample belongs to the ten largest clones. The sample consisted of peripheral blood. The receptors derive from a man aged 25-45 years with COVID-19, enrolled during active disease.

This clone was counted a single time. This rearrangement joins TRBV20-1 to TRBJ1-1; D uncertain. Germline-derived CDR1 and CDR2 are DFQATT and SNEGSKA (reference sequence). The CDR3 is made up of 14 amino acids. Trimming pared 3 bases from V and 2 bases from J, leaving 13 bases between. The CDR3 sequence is CSASLTELNTEAFF. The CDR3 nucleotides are TGCAGTGCTAGTCTGACTGAGCTCAACACTGAAGCTTTCTTT.

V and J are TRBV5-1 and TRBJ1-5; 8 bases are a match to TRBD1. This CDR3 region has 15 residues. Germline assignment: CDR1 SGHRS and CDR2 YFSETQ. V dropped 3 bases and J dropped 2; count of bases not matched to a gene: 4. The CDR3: CASSYQGARNQPQHF. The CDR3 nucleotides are TGCGCCAGCAGCTACCAGGGGGCGCGCAATCAGCCCCAGCATTTT. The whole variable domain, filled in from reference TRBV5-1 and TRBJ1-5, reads KAGVTQTPRYLIKTRGQQVTLSCSPISGHRSVSWYQQTPGQGLQFLFEYFSETQRNKGNFPGRFSGRQFSNSRSEMNVSTLELGDSALYLCASSYQGARNQPQHFGDGTRLSIL.

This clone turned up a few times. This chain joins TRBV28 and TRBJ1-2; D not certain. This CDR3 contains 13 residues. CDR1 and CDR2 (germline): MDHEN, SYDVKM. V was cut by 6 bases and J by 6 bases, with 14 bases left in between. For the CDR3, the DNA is TGTGCCAGCAGCATAGCCAGTCTACATGGCTACACCTTC. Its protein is CASSIASLHGYTF.

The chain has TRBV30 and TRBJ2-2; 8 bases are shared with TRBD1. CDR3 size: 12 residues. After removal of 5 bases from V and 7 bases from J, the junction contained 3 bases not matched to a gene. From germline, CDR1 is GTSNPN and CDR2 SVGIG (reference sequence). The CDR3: CAWEQGGGELFF. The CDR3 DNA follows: TGTGCCTGGGAACAGGGGGGCGGGGAGCTGTTTTTT.

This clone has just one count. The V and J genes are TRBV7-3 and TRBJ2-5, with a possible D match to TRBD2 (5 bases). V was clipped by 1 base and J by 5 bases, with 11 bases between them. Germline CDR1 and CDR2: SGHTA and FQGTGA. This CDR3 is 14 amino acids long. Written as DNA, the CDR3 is TGTGCCAGCAGCTTAAGGTCCGGGGAGGAGACCCAGTACTTC. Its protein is CASSLRSGEETQYF.

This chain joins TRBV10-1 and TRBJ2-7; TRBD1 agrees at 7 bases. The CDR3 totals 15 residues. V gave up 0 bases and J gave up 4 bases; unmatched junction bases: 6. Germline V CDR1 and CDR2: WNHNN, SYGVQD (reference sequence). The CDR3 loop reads CASSESQGVQYEQYF. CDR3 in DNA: TGCGCCAGCAGTGAGTCGCAGGGGGTACAATACGAGCAGTACTTC.

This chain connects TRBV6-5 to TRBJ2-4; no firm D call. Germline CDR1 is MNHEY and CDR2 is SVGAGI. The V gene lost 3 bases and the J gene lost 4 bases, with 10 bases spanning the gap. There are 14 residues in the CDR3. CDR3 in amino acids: CASSYQPGKNIQYF. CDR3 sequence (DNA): TGTGCCAGCAGTTATCAGCCAGGAAAAAACATTCAGTACTTC.

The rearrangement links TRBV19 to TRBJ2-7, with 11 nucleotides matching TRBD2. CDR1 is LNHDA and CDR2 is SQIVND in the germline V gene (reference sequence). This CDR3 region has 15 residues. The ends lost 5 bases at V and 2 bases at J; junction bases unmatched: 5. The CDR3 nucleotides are TGTGCCAGTAGTGTGGGACTAGCGGAGACCTACGAGCAGTACTTC. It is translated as CASSVGLAETYEQYF.

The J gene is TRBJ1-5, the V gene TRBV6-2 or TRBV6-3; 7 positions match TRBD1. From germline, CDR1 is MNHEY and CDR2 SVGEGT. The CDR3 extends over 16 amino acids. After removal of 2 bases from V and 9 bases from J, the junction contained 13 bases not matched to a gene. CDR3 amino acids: CASSYTGQRLKVPQHF. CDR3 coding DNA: TGTGCCAGCAGTTACACGGGACAGAGGTTGAAGGTGCCCCAGCATTTT.

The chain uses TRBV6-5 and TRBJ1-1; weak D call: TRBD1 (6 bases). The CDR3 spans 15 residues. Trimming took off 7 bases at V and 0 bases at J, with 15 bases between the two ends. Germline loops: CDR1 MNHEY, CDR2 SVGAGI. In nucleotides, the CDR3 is TGTGCCAGCACTTCGACAGGCCTTATGAACACTGAAGCTTTCTTT. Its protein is CASTSTGLMNTEAFF.

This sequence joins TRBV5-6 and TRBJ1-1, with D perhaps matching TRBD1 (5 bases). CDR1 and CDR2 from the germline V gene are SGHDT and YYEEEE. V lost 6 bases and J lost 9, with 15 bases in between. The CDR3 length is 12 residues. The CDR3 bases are TGTGCCAGCATCCTGCGGGGGACTAAAGCTTTCTTT. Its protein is CASILRGTKAFF.

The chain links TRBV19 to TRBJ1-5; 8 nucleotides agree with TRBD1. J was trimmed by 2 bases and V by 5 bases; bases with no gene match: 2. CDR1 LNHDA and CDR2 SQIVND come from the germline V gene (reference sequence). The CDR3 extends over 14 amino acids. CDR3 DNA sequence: TGTGCCAGTAGTCAGACAGGGGGCAATCAGCCCCAGCATTTT. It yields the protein CASSQTGGNQPQHF.

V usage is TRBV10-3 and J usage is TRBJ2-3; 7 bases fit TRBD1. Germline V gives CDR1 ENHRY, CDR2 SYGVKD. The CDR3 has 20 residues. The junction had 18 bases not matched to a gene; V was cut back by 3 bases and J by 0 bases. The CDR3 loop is CAISEPRDRKFPISTDTQYF. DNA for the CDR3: TGTGCCATCAGTGAACCCAGGGACAGAAAGTTTCCTATTAGCACAGATACGCAGTATTTT.

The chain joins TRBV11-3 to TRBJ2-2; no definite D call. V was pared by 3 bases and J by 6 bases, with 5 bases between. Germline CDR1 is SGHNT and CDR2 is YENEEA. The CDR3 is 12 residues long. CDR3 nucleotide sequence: TGTGCCAGCAGCTTTTGGCCCGGGGAGCTGTTTTTT. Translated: CASSFWPGELFF.

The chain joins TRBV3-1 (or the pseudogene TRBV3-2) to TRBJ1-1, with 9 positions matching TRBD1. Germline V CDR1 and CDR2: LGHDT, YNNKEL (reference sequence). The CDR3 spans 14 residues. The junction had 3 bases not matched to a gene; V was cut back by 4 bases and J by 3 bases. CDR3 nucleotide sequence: TGTGCCAGCAGCCCCGGGACAGGGCACACTGAAGCTTTCTTT. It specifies CASSPGTGHTEAFF.

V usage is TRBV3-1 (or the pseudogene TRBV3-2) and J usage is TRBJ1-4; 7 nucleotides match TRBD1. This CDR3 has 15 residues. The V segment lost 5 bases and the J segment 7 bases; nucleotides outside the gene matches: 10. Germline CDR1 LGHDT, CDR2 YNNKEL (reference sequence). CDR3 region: CASSSPTGTSEKLFF. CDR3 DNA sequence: TGTGCCAGCAGCTCGCCGACAGGGACATCTGAAAAACTGTTTTTT.

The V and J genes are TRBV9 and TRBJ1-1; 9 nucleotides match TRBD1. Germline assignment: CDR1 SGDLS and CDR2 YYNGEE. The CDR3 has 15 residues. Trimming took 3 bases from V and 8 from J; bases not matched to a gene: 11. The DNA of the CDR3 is TGTGCCAGCAGCGCACCCCGGACAGGGGACAAGGAAGCTTTCTTT. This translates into CASSAPRTGDKEAFF.

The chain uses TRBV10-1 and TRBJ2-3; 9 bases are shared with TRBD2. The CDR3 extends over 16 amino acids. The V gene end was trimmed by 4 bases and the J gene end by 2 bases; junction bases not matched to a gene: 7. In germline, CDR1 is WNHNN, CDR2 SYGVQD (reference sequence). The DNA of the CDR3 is TGCGCCAGCAGTGGAGCGGGGGGCCGCTTCACAGATACGCAGTATTTT. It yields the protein CASSGAGGRFTDTQYF.

The CDR3 nucleotides read TGTGCCAGCAGCGTAGGGACAGCCTATGGAGACGAGCAGTACTTC. This translates into CASSVGTAYGDEQYF. The chain couples TRBV9 to TRBJ2-7, with a possible D match to TRBD1 (6 bases). From germline, CDR1 is SGDLS and CDR2 YYNGEE. CDR3 size: 15 residues. V was clipped by 0 bases and J by 5 bases, with 15 bases between them. The whole variable domain, filled in from reference TRBV9 and TRBJ2-7, reads DSGVTQTPKHLITATGQRVTLRCSPRSGDLSVYWYQQSLDQGLQFLIQYYNGEERAKGNILERFSAQQFPDLHSELNLSSLELGDSALYFCASSVGTAYGDEQYFGPGTRLTVT.

For the CDR3, the DNA is TGTGCCAGCAGGCCGACGGGACTAGTTTCCAATGAGCAGTTCTTC. Protein: CASRPTGLVSNEQFF. The chain is built from TRBV6-5 and TRBJ2-1, with 8 nucleotides matching TRBD2. The length of the CDR3 is 15 residues. The germline CDR1 and CDR2 sequences are MNHEY and SVGAGI. V dropped 6 bases and J dropped 6; count of bases not matched to a gene: 10.